The source of this T cell receptor beta chain is a study of CD8 T cells in ankylosing spondylitis. Findings of the study overall: In ankylosing spondylitis patients, matched synovial fluid reportedly showed significant enrichment of disease-linked clones. Peripheral blood held disease-linked clones only at relatively low frequency, and these were CD8+. A subset of motif variants has previously been described in the synovial fluid and blood of reactive arthritis. Blood of patients with ankylosing spondylitis appeared to be characterized by a TCR beta motif of 8 or 9 highly homologous variants.

This clonotype was found many times. The antigen remains undetermined. Quantitative 5'-RACE was performed with molecular barcodes, and it yielded the TCR beta libraries. TCRdb recomputed calls from the 5' RACE reads with MiXCR, one row per CDR3 protein. The repertoire holds over 400,000 distinct CDR3 sequences, with 25% to 30% as singletons. The CDR3 has 15 amino acids. CDR1 is SGHDT, CDR2 YYEEEE, per germline. Trimming took 2 bases from V and 4 from J; bases not matched to a gene: 7. The rearrangement uses TRBV5-6 and TRBJ2-3, with TRBD1 matching 7 bases. Sequencing was carried out using blood, either unsorted or a sorted T cell fraction (not recorded which). This sequence was found in a male donor with ankylosing spondylitis. The CDR3 DNA reads TGTGCCAGCAGCTTTCTGACAGGGACATCAGATACGCAGTATTTT. Its translation: CASSFLTGTSDTQYF.